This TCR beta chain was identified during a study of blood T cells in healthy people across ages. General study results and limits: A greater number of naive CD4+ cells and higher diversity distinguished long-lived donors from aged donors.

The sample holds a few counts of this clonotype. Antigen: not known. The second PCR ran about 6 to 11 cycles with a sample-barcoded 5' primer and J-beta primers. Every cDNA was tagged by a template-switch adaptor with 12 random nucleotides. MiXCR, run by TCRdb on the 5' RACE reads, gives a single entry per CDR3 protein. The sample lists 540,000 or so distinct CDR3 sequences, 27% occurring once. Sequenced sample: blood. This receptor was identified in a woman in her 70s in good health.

The CDR3 DNA reads TGCGCCAGCAGAGAAGCGGGAGGGAACACTGAAGCTTTCTTT. Translation: CASREAGGNTEAFF. The V gene is TRBV5-1, the J gene TRBJ1-1, with D uncertain. CDR3 length equals 14 residues. Germline-derived CDR1 and CDR2 are SGHRS and YFSETQ. Trimming removed 5 bases from V and 1 base from J, with 12 bases in between.